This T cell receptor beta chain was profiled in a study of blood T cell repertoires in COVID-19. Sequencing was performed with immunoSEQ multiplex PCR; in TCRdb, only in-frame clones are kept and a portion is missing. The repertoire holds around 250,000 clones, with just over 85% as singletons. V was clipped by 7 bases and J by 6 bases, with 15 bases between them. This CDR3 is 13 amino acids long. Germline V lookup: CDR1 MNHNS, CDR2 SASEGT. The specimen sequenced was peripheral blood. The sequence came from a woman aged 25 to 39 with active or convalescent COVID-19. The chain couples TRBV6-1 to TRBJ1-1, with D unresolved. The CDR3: CASIKTDSPEAFF. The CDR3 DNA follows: TGTGCCAGCATTAAGACTGATAGCCCTGAAGCTTTCTTT.